The rows below give T cell receptor beta chains drawn from one sample of a study of cytotoxic CD8 clonotypes in ibrutinib-treated CLL. Sequencing was performed with immunoSEQ multiplex PCR; in TCRdb, only in-frame clones are kept and a portion is missing. The data hold some 130,000 clones, with 75% to 90% observed a single time. Source: PBMCs, taken after 24 months of ibrutinib treatment. The receptors shown here come from a human donor with chronic lymphocytic leukemia. CDR3s include the opening cysteine and the closing phenylalanine or tryptophan. A D gene is named only where the DNA matches it firmly.

v_gene	j_gene	d_gene	CDR3aa	CDR3nt
TRBV28	TRBJ2-6	NA	CASSSGGTGANVLTF	TGTGCCAGCAGTTCTGGGGGGACTGGGGCCAACGTCCTGACTTTC
TRBV2	TRBJ2-5	NA	CASRAQGTQETQYF	TGTGCCAGCAGAGCACAGGGGACTCAAGAGACCCAGTACTTC
TRBV27	TRBJ1-1	NA	CASSLFWGTNTEAFF	TGTGCCAGCAGTTTATTTTGGGGCACGAACACTGAAGCTTTCTTT
TRBV4-2	TRBJ2-7	TRBD2	CASSQDTASGSYEQYF	TGTGCCAGCAGCCAAGACACCGCTAGCGGGTCCTACGAGCAGTACTTC
TRBV25-1	TRBJ2-7	TRBD2	CASSDRSSGTYEQYF	TGTGCCAGCAGTGATCGGTCTAGCGGGACCTACGAGCAGTACTTC
TRBV7-2	TRBJ1-2	NA	CASSPRGDYGYTF	TGTGCCAGCAGCCCCCGAGGAGACTATGGCTACACCTTC
TRBV27	TRBJ1-6	NA	CASSLRFSGNLHF	TGTGCCAGCAGTTTACGTTTTTCAGGTAACCTACACTTT
TRBV19	TRBJ1-5	NA	CASSVQVNQPQHF	TGTGCCAGTAGTGTACAGGTCAATCAGCCCCAGCATTTT
TRBV29-1	TRBJ2-7	NA	CSVEWGPEQYF	TGCAGCGTTGAATGGGGCCCCGAGCAGTACTTC
TRBV15	TRBJ2-3	TRBD2	CATSRDRRGRADTQYF	TGTGCCACCAGCAGAGATCGTCGGGGGAGGGCAGATACGCAGTATTTT
TRBV5-1	TRBJ2-7	NA	CASKIEPYEQYF	TGCGCCAGCAAAATTGAACCTTACGAGCAGTACTTC
TRBV28	TRBJ2-7	NA	CASSPDYSKGYYEQYF	TGTGCCAGCAGTCCTGACTATAGTAAAGGGTACTACGAGCAGTACTTC
TRBV28	TRBJ2-7	NA	CASSQGGYEQYF	TGTGCCAGCAGCCAGGGGGGCTACGAGCAGTACTTC
TRBV19	TRBJ2-1	NA	CASSIDVSQYNEQFF	TGTGCCAGTAGTATTGATGTTTCACAGTACAATGAGCAGTTCTTC
TRBV6-5	TRBJ1-1	NA	CASSPWGDTEAFF	TGTGCCAGCAGTCCCTGGGGGGACACTGAAGCTTTCTTT
TRBV10-3	TRBJ2-3	TRBD2	CAIERGVLGDTQYF	TGTGCCATCGAGCGGGGGGTCCTGGGGGATACGCAGTATTTT